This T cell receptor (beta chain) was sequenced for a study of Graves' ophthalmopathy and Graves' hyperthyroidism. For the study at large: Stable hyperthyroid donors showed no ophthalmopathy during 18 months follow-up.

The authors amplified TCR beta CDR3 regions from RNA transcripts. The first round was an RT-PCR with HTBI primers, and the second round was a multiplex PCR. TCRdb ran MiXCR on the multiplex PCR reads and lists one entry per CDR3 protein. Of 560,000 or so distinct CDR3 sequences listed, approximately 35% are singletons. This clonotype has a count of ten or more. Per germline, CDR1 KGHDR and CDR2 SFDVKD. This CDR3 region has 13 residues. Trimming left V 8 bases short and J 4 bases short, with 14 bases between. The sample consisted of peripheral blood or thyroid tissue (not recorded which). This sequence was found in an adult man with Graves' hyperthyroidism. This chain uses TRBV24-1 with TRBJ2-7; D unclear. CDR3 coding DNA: TGTGCCACCACCAGAACTAAGGATTACGAGCAGTACTTC. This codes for CATTRTKDYEQYF.